This T cell receptor beta chain was captured in a study of cytotoxic CD8 clonotypes in ibrutinib-treated CLL. Turning to the study itself: The group held more than 10 relapsed/refractory and around 15 treatment-naive patients, with some 17 IGHV unmutated.

The CDR3 extends over 15 amino acids. The trim removed 10 bases at V and 4 bases at J, leaving 14 bases unmatched. In germline, CDR1 is MDHEN, CDR2 SYDVKM. Produced via immunoSEQ multiplex PCR; TCRdb's table is partial and in-frame only. The repertoire holds about 160,000 clones, under 90% seen once, with about 4.3% in the top ten. This clone appeared a few times. This receptor was identified in a human donor with chronic lymphocytic leukemia. The chain recombines TRBV28 with TRBJ2-3; the match to TRBD2 covers 7 bases. The sample consisted of PBMCs, taken after 24 months of ibrutinib treatment. The CDR3 here is CATISRGRKPDTQYF. CDR3 in DNA: TGTGCCACCATCTCCCGCGGGAGAAAGCCAGATACGCAGTATTTT.